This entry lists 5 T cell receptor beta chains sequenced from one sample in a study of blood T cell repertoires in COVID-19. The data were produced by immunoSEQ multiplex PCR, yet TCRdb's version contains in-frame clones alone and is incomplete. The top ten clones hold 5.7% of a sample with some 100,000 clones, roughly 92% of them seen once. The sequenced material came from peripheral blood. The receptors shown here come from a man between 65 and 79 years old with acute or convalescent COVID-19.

Here the CDR3 reads CASGFMNTEAFF. The DNA for the CDR3 is TGTGCTAGTGGTTTTATGAACACTGAAGCTTTCTTT. V usage is TRBV12-5 and J usage is TRBJ1-1; no firm D call. The CDR3 runs to 12 residues. Trimming pared 3 bases from V and 0 bases from J, leaving 2 bases between. In germline, CDR1 is LGHNT, CDR2 FRNRAP.

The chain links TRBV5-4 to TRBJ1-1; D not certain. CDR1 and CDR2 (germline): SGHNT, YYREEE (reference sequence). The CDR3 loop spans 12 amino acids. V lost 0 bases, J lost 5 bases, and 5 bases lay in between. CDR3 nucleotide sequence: TGTGCCAGCAGCTTGGGGCCAACTGAAGCTTTCTTT. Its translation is CASSLGPTEAFF.

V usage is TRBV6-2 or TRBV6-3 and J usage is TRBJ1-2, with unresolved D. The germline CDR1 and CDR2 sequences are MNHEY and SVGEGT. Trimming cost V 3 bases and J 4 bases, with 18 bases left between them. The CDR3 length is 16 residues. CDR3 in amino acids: CASSYRPHSFAYGYTF. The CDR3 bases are TGTGCCAGCAGTTATCGTCCTCACTCGTTCGCCTATGGCTACACCTTC.

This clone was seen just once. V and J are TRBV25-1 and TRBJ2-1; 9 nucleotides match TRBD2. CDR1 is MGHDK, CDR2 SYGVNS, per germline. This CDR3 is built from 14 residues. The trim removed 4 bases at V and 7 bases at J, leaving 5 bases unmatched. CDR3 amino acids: CASSGGGLANEQFF. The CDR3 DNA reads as TGTGCCAGCAGTGGAGGGGGACTAGCTAATGAGCAGTTCTTC.

For the CDR3, the DNA is TGCGCCAGCAGGCCGGGACTAGCGGAAGAGACCCAGTACTTC. Residues: CASRPGLAEETQYF. The chain uses TRBV10-2 and TRBJ2-5, with 11 bases that match TRBD2. The CDR3 is 14 amino acids. Germline CDR1 WSHSY, CDR2 SAAADI. The junction had 3 bases not matched to a gene; V was cut back by 6 bases and J by 3 bases.